This T cell receptor beta chain came from a study of blood T cell repertoires in COVID-19. Germline V CDR1 and CDR2: KGHDR, SFDVKD. The CDR3 extends over 14 amino acids. V lost 5 bases and J lost 7; bases outside the gene matches: 7. This clone occurred once. Clones were read by immunoSEQ multiplex PCR, and TCRdb kept only the in-frame ones, dropping some. Of approximately 170,000 clones listed, 65% to 85% are singletons. Specimen: peripheral blood. The sequence was obtained from a woman between 65 and 79 years old who had recovered from COVID-19. The rearrangement uses TRBV24-1 and TRBJ2-1; 7 bases align to TRBD2. This CDR3 is CATSARGSRNEQFF. CDR3 coding DNA: TGTGCCACCAGTGCTCGCGGGAGTCGGAATGAGCAGTTCTTC.